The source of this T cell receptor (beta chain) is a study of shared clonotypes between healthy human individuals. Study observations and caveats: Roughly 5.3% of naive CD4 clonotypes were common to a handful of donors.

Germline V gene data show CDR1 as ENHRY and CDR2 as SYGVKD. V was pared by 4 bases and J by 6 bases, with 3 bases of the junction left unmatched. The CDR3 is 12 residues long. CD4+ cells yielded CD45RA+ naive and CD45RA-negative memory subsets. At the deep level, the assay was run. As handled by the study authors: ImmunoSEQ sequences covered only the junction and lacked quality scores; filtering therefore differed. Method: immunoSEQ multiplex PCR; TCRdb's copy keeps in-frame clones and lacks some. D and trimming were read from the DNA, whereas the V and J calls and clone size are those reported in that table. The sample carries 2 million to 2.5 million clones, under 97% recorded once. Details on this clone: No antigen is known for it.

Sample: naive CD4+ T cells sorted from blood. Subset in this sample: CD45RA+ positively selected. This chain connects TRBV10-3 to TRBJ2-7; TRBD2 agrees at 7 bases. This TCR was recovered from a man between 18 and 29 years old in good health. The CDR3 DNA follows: TGTGCCATCAGTGGCGGGGGTCGCGAGCAGTACTTC. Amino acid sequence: CAISGGGREQYF.